The 27 T cell receptor beta chains in this list originate from one sample, sequenced in a study of circulating and synovial CD4+ cells in juvenile arthritis. Here immunoSEQ multiplex PCR was the method, and the copy in TCRdb shows in-frame clones only, minus some. The top ten hold about 3% of the sample, which has fewer than 35,000 clones, 85% to 95% seen once. The sequenced material came from CD4+ T cells from blood. These receptors all stem from a human donor with juvenile idiopathic arthritis.

The V gene is TRBV15, the J gene TRBJ2-5; 7 bases fit TRBD2. CDR1 is LNHNV and CDR2 is YYDKDF in the germline V gene (reference sequence). Trimming cost V 0 bases and J 5 bases; bases outside gene matches: 6. The CDR3 extends over 15 amino acids. Written as DNA, the CDR3 is TGTGCCACCAGCAGAGACAGGGTGGGAGGGGAGACCCAGTACTTC. Protein product: CATSRDRVGGETQYF.

Here the CDR3 DNA reads TGCAGCGTTATATGGACAGCCAACTATGGCTACACCTTC. Its translation: CSVIWTANYGYTF. The chain carries TRBV29-1 and TRBJ1-2; the D gene is possibly TRBD1 (6 bases). This CDR3 has 13 amino acids. Trimming cost V 5 bases and J 2 bases, with 12 bases left between them. Germline assignment: CDR1 SQVTM and CDR2 ANQGSEA.

The rearrangement uses TRBV23-1 and TRBJ2-3; D remains ambiguous. TRBV23-1 is an ORF, with its function uncertain. The V end lost 2 bases, the J end lost 6 bases, and 6 bases lay between the germline ends. The CDR3 is made up of 12 amino acids. The CDR3 loop reads CASSQIGDTQYF. CDR3 in DNA: TGCGCCAGCAGTCAAATCGGGGATACGCAGTATTTT.

The chain uses TRBV7-9 and TRBJ1-1; 7 bases agree with TRBD1. The CDR3 totals 14 residues. Germline V lookup: CDR1 SEHNR, CDR2 FQNEAQ (reference sequence). The ends lost 4 bases at V and 5 bases at J; junction bases unmatched: 7. This CDR3 is CASSSVTGRTEAFF. In DNA form, the CDR3 reads TGTGCCAGCAGCTCCGTGACAGGGCGAACTGAAGCTTTCTTT.

The chain employs TRBV4-2 and TRBJ2-5, with 12 bases aligning to TRBD1. J lost 6 bases, V lost 2 bases, and 7 bases had no gene match. The CDR3 is 16 residues long. Per the germline V gene, CDR1 is LGHNA and CDR2 is YNFKEQ. The DNA of the CDR3 is TGTGCCAGCAGCCAATCTTCGGGACAGGGGGCGAAGACCCAGTACTTC. As protein: CASSQSSGQGAKTQYF.

The rearrangement links TRBV5-4 to TRBJ1-1, with 8 bases fitting TRBD1. Germline assignment: CDR1 SGHNT and CDR2 YYREEE (reference sequence). This CDR3 is built from 17 residues. The V and J ends lost 0 bases and 0 bases, in that order; junction bases with no gene match: 7. The CDR3 sequence: CASSLGTGIRMNTEAFF. DNA for the CDR3: TGTGCCAGCAGCTTGGGGACAGGGATCCGCATGAACACTGAAGCTTTCTTT. The variable domain in full, with the rest retrieved from reference TRBV5-4 and TRBJ1-1, is ETGVTQSPTHLIKTRGQQVTLRCSSQSGHNTVSWYQQALGQGPQFIFQYYREEENGRGNFPPRFSGLQFPNYSSELNVNALELDDSALYLCASSLGTGIRMNTEAFFGQGTRLTVV.

V and J are TRBV15 and TRBJ2-1, with a weak D call TRBD1 (6 bases). The CDR3 is made up of 15 amino acids. V lost 1 base and J lost 5, with 12 bases in between. Looked up from germline, CDR1 is LNHNV and CDR2 is YYDKDF (reference sequence). Written as DNA, the CDR3 is TGTGCCACCAGCAGAGTACGGACAGACAACAATGAGCAGTTCTTC. Protein: CATSRVRTDNNEQFF.

The chain carries TRBV19 and TRBJ1-1; TRBD1 agrees at 12 bases. With V trimmed by 4 bases and J by 6 bases, 9 bases remained unmatched. The CDR3 extends over 16 amino acids. CDR1 is LNHDA, CDR2 SQIVND, per germline (reference sequence). The CDR3 region is CASSTGTGGGKAEAFF. CDR3 bases: TGTGCCAGTAGTACCGGGACAGGGGGCGGGAAGGCTGAAGCTTTCTTT.

The rearrangement joins TRBV5-1 to TRBJ2-3, with TRBD1 as a possible D gene (6 bases). CDR1 SGHRS and CDR2 YFSETQ come from the germline V gene. Trimming stripped 6 bases from V and 5 bases from J, with 16 bases between. There are 14 residues in the CDR3. CDR3 protein: CASKSGALRDTQYF. DNA of the CDR3: TGCGCCAGCAAGTCAGGGGCGCTGAGAGATACGCAGTATTTT.

V usage is TRBV30 and J usage is TRBJ2-7; TRBD1 matches at 8 bases. The V gene's germline CDR1 is GTSNPN and CDR2 SVGIG (reference sequence). The CDR3 length is 14 residues. The ends lost 3 bases at V and 3 bases at J; junction bases unmatched: 7. CDR3: CAWRDRAAFYEQYF. Written as DNA, the CDR3 is TGTGCCTGGAGGGACAGGGCAGCGTTCTACGAGCAGTACTTC.

This sequence joins TRBV18 and TRBJ2-1, with D perhaps matching TRBD2 (5 bases). The V end was cut by 3 bases, the J end by 9 bases, with 12 bases between. CDR3 length equals 13 residues. CDR1 is KGHSH, CDR2 LQKENI, per germline. CDR3 amino acids: CASSPSRTGEQFF. The CDR3 region has the DNA TGTGCCAGCTCACCCAGCAGGACTGGTGAGCAGTTCTTC. The full variable domain, rest sourced from reference TRBV18 and TRBJ2-1, is NAGVMQNPRHLVRRRGQEARLRCSPMKGHSHVYWYRQLPEEGLKFMVYLQKENIIDESGMPKERFSAEFPKEGPSILRIQQVVRGDSAAYFCASSPSRTGEQFFGPGTRLTVL.

In DNA, the CDR3 is TGTGCCAGCTTCGTGGGAGTTCCCAATCAGCCCCAGCATTTT. Residues: CASFVGVPNQPQHF. The genes are TRBV28 and TRBJ1-5; unclear D gene. The CDR3 runs to 14 residues. Germline values: CDR1 MDHEN, CDR2 SYDVKM. With 8 bases removed from V and 3 bases from J, the gap between germline ends came to 14 bases.

This chain joins TRBV10-2 and TRBJ2-3; D is perhaps TRBD1 (5 bases). This CDR3 is 15 amino acids long. V was pared by 4 bases and J by 3 bases, with 14 bases between. Germline CDR1 WSHSY, CDR2 SAAADI. CDR3 region: CASSAPNRWTDTQYF. The CDR3 nucleotides are TGCGCCAGCAGTGCTCCCAACAGGTGGACAGATACGCAGTATTTT.

CDR3 residues: CASSSKPGTSGDNEQFF. The CDR3 coding sequence is TGTGCCAGCAGCTCCAAACCTGGGACTAGCGGTGACAATGAGCAGTTCTTC. The genes are TRBV5-4 and TRBJ2-1, with 11 bases fitting TRBD2. The CDR3 sequence is 17 residues long. The V segment lost 3 bases and the J segment 5 bases; nucleotides outside the gene matches: 10. Looked up from germline, CDR1 is SGHNT and CDR2 is YYREEE (reference sequence).

As regards this clone: The junction departs from the called germline gene at one end, perhaps through a read error. The V call is TRBV2, the J call TRBJ2-1, with 8 bases matching TRBD2. Germline CDR1 and CDR2: SNHLY and FYNNEI. The CDR3 sequence is 15 residues long. DNA of the CDR3: TGTGCCAGCAGCGAAGCGGGAGTAAGATACAATGAGCAGTTCTTC. It encodes CASSEAGVRYNEQFF.

The chain couples TRBV5-1 to TRBJ2-1, with D maybe TRBD2 (6 bases). The CDR3 runs to 13 residues. CDR1 is SGHRS and CDR2 is YFSETQ in the germline V gene. With 3 bases removed from V and 7 bases from J, the gap between germline ends came to 11 bases. CDR3 nucleotides: TGCGCCAGCAGCTGGACTGCGGGGAATGAGCAGTTCTTC. Its translation is CASSWTAGNEQFF.

The V and J genes are TRBV6-1 and TRBJ1-1, with D possibly matching TRBD1 (6 bases). Germline loops: CDR1 MNHNS, CDR2 SASEGT. The V gene lost 6 bases and the J gene lost 0 bases, with 14 bases spanning the gap. The CDR3 is made up of 15 amino acids. The CDR3 loop reads CASRDPGHMNTEAFF. As DNA, the CDR3 is TGTGCCAGCAGAGACCCGGGACATATGAACACTGAAGCTTTCTTT.

This chain links TRBV18 with TRBJ1-1, with D maybe TRBD1 (5 bases). The germline gives CDR1 KGHSH, CDR2 LQKENI. The V and J ends lost 6 bases and 8 bases respectively, with 16 bases between them. This CDR3 contains 13 residues. The CDR3 region has the DNA TGTGCCAGCTCCCCATCGGACACCCGAGAAGCTTTCTTT. Translation: CASSPSDTREAFF.

The chain joins TRBV5-1 to TRBJ2-2; TRBD2 agrees at 14 bases. The length of the CDR3 is 15 residues. J was trimmed by 7 bases and V by 4 bases; bases with no gene match: 3. The germline V gene encodes CDR1 SGHRS and CDR2 YFSETQ. The CDR3 coding sequence is TGCGCCAGCAGCGGGACTAGCGGGAGTATCGGGGAGCTGTTTTTT. Protein: CASSGTSGSIGELFF.

The chain couples TRBV6-1 to TRBJ1-5; 7 bases line up with TRBD1. The CDR3 runs 13 residues. Trimming took 6 bases from V and 7 from J; bases not matched to a gene: 6. The germline CDR1 and CDR2 sequences are MNHNS and SASEGT. DNA for the CDR3: TGTGCCAGCAGGGAAACAGGGGAACAGCCCCAGCATTTT. It yields the protein CASRETGEQPQHF.

This clone was seen only once. The chain links TRBV5-1 to TRBJ1-5; 7 nucleotides align to TRBD1. Germline trimming cut 5 bases from V and 3 bases from J; bases unmatched to any gene: 8. The CDR3 loop spans 15 amino acids. Per germline, CDR1 SGHRS and CDR2 YFSETQ. Here the CDR3 reads CASRSDTGDNQPQHF. The CDR3 DNA reads as TGCGCCAGCAGGTCAGATACAGGGGACAATCAGCCCCAGCATTTT.

V usage is TRBV10-3 and J usage is TRBJ2-7; the match to TRBD2 covers 8 bases. Germline V gene lookup returns CDR1 ENHRY and CDR2 SYGVKD. V lost 11 bases and J lost 1; bases outside the gene matches: 10. CDR3 size: 14 residues. The CDR3 protein is CAVRAGLASYEQYF. The DNA for the CDR3 is TGTGCCGTCCGGGCTGGACTAGCTTCCTACGAGCAGTACTTC.

J is TRBJ2-5 and V is TRBV9, with D possibly matching TRBD1 (5 bases). The germline V gene has CDR1 SGDLS and CDR2 YYNGEE. The V end lost 0 bases, the J end lost 2 bases, and 8 bases lay between the germline ends. The CDR3 is 14 residues long. The CDR3 spells CASSVGTRQETQYF. The CDR3 DNA follows: TGTGCCAGCAGCGTAGGGACAAGACAAGAGACCCAGTACTTC.

The chain carries TRBV6-1 and TRBJ2-4; 10 bases agree with TRBD1. With V trimmed by 4 bases and J by 7 bases, 10 bases remained unmatched. The CDR3 consists of 16 residues. Germline assignment: CDR1 MNHNS and CDR2 SASEGT. The CDR3 sequence is CASSAGGTGAANIQYF. Here the CDR3 DNA reads TGTGCCAGCAGTGCCGGGGGGACAGGGGCCGCGAACATTCAGTACTTC.

The chain uses TRBV28 and TRBJ1-1; possibly TRBD1 for D (5 bases). V was cut by 7 bases and J by 6 bases, with 24 bases left in between. Germline values: CDR1 MDHEN, CDR2 SYDVKM. The CDR3 has 16 amino acids. CDR3 nucleotides: TGTGCCAGCATCTCTGCCTCGGGGGTCAAGGCCGCTGAAGCTTTCTTT. Its protein product is CASISASGVKAAEAFF.

The chain uses TRBV5-4 and TRBJ2-1; TRBD2 might be the D (6 bases). V lost 4 bases to trimming and J lost 0 bases, with 14 bases between them. This CDR3 spans 16 amino acids. CDR1 and CDR2 (germline): SGHNT, YYREEE (reference sequence). Here the CDR3 reads CASSLGGPDSYNEQFF. The CDR3 region has the DNA TGTGCCAGCAGCCTAGGAGGGCCCGACTCCTACAATGAGCAGTTCTTC.

The V call is TRBV9, the J call TRBJ1-4; a possible D gene is TRBD1 (5 bases). V was cut by 4 bases and J by 8 bases, with 18 bases left in between. CDR1 is SGDLS, CDR2 YYNGEE, per germline. The CDR3 runs to 15 residues. Written as DNA, the CDR3 is TGTGCCAGCAGCCTTAGCTCCGCCCCAGGGGAAAAACTGTTTTTT. Translating it yields CASSLSSAPGEKLFF.